A selection of T cell receptor beta chains follows, all from one sample in a study of Graves' ophthalmopathy and Graves' hyperthyroidism. TCRdb passed the multiplex PCR reads through MiXCR, listing each CDR3 protein once. The sample has roughly 380,000 distinct CDR3 sequences, 15% seen once. Material for sequencing was peripheral blood. These receptors originate from a woman aged 18-29 years with stable Graves' hyperthyroidism. Both conserved end residues are part of each CDR3. A D gene is named only where the DNA matches it firmly. Clone size is stated in some rows and not others, as once, few, many or a class when expanded.

cdr3_aa cdr3_nt j_call v_call clone_size d_call
CASPTRVQPQHF TGTGCCAGCCCAACCAGGGTTCAGCCCCAGCATTTT TRBJ1-5 TRBV2 many NA
CASSEALGYGQPQHF TGTGCCAGCAGTGAAGCCTTGGGGTACGGTCAGCCCCAGCATTTT TRBJ1-5 TRBV6-1 many NA
CASSLFSDNSPLHF TGTGCCAGCAGTTTATTCTCAGATAATTCACCCCTCCACTTT TRBJ1-6 TRBV28 few NA
CAISDTGEQYF TGTGCCATCAGTGATACAGGGGAGCAGTACTTC TRBJ2-7 TRBV10-3 many NA
CSATDRVEGPQHF TGCAGTGCCACGGATAGGGTGGAGGGGCCCCAGCATTTT TRBJ1-5 TRBV20-1 many NA
CSARKQGPLTDTQYF TGCAGTGCTAGAAAACAGGGACCCCTCACAGATACGCAGTATTTT TRBJ2-3 TRBV20-1 NA NA
CASSLVLTSEQYF TGTGCCAGCAGCCTTGTCCTCACTAGCGAGCAGTACTTC TRBJ2-7 TRBV14 few NA
CSARKGAQPQHF TGCAGTGCTAGAAAGGGGGCTCAGCCCCAGCATTTT TRBJ1-5 TRBV20-1 many TRBD1
CASTLDGRYYEQYF TGTGCCAGCACCTTGGATGGCAGATACTACGAGCAGTACTTC TRBJ2-7 TRBV6-4 many NA
CASSLSAGAGQPQHF TGTGCCAGCAGTTTAAGTGCAGGGGCCGGTCAGCCCCAGCATTTT TRBJ1-5 TRBV12-3/TRBV12-4 NA NA
CASSDRGLGYTF TGTGCCAGCAGCGACAGGGGGCTAGGCTACACCTTC TRBJ1-2 TRBV11-3 many TRBD1
CASSLRGRNYGYTF TGTGCCAGCAGTTTAAGAGGGCGCAACTATGGCTACACCTTC TRBJ1-2 TRBV12-3/TRBV12-4 many NA
CASIPRRGGTEAFF TGTGCCAGCATCCCCCGTAGAGGGGGGACTGAAGCTTTCTTT TRBJ1-1 TRBV7-9 many NA
CASSPPGQGYSPLHF TGTGCCAGCAGTCCACCGGGACAGGGATATTCACCCCTCCACTTT TRBJ1-6 TRBV28 NA TRBD1
CASSLAPGLETQYF TGTGCCAGCAGCTTGGCCCCCGGATTGGAGACCCAGTACTTC TRBJ2-5 TRBV7-8 NA NA
CASSPPTGVTEAFF TGTGCCAGCTCACCCCCGACAGGGGTCACTGAAGCTTTCTTT TRBJ1-1 TRBV18 many TRBD1
CASSGPNGYTF TGTGCCAGCAGTGGGCCCAATGGCTACACCTTC TRBJ1-2 TRBV6-1 many NA
CASSYYGPGEQYF TGTGCCAGCAGTTACTACGGACCGGGCGAGCAGTACTTC TRBJ2-7 TRBV6-2/TRBV6-3 many NA
CASSYSTGTSLRGTQYF TGTGCCAGCAGTTACTCAACCGGGACCTCCCTGAGAGGGACCCAGTACTTC TRBJ2-5 TRBV6-2/TRBV6-3 many NA
CACSISTGGNQPQHF TGTGCCTGCAGCATCTCGACAGGGGGCAATCAGCCCCAGCATTTT TRBJ1-5 TRBV7-2 NA TRBD1
CSARDWDRVGYEQYF TGCAGTGCTAGAGATTGGGACAGGGTGGGATACGAGCAGTACTTC TRBJ2-7 TRBV20-1 many TRBD1
CASRGLAGHGELFF TGTGCCAGCAGGGGACTAGCGGGGCACGGGGAGCTGTTTTTT TRBJ2-2 TRBV2 many TRBD2
CASSYRSGGLWERYF TGTGCCAGCAGTTACCGCTCAGGGGGCCTGTGGGAGCGGTACTTC TRBJ2-7 TRBV6-2/TRBV6-3 many TRBD1
CASSFLNRGHSYEQYF TGCGCCAGCAGCTTCCTCAACAGGGGGCACTCCTACGAGCAGTACTTC TRBJ2-7 TRBV5-1 many TRBD1